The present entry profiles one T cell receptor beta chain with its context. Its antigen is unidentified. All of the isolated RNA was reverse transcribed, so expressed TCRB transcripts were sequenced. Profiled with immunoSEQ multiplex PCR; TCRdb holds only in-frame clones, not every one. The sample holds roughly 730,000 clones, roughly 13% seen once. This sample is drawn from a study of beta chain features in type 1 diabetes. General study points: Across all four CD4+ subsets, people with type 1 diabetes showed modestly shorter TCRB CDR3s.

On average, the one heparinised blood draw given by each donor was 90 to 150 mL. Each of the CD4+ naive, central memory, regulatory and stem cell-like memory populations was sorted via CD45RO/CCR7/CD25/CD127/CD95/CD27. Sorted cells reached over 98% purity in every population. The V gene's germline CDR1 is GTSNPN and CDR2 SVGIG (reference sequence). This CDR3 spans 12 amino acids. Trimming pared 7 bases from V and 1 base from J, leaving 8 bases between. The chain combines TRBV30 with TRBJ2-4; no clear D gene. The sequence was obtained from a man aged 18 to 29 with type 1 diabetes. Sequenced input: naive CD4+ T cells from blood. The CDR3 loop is CASSEAKNIQYF. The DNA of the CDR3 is TGTGCCTCGAGCGAGGCCAAAAACATTCAGTACTTC.